The 10 T cell receptor beta chains presented below share a single source sample, sequenced in a study of PD-L1 blockade in urothelial cancer. Time point described: pretreatment peripheral blood. Produced via immunoSEQ multiplex PCR; TCRdb's table is partial and in-frame only. The sample includes almost 90,000 clones, 84% of them seen just once. Here the sequenced sample was PBMCs, taken around atezolizumab (anti-PD-L1) treatment. These receptor sequences come from a man aged 55 to 69 with urothelial cancer.

The chain uses TRBV5-1 and TRBJ2-1; D is unresolved. The CDR3 is 15 amino acids. Per the germline V gene, CDR1 is SGHRS and CDR2 is YFSETQ. V was shortened by 0 bases and J by 0 bases, with 7 bases between the two germline ends. As DNA, the CDR3 is TGCGCCAGCAGCTTGGAGTCAGGCTCCTACAATGAGCAGTTCTTC. This gives the protein CASSLESGSYNEQFF.

The chain couples TRBV5-1 to TRBJ2-1; 11 bases match TRBD2. The CDR3 totals 16 residues. Germline CDR1 SGHRS, CDR2 YFSETQ. V gave up 0 bases and J gave up 4 bases; unmatched junction bases: 3. CDR3 amino acids: CASSLAGTSGYNEQFF. CDR3 sequence (DNA): TGCGCCAGCAGCTTGGCCGGGACTAGCGGATACAATGAGCAGTTCTTC.

The gene calls are TRBV5-1 and TRBJ1-1; 12 bases fit TRBD1. Germline CDR1 reads SGHRS; CDR2 reads YFSETQ. The length of the CDR3 is 14 residues. Trimming at V came to 3 bases and at J to 4 bases, leaving 1 base not matched to a gene. The CDR3 bases are TGCGCCAGCAGCTGGGGACAGGGGGCCACTGAAGCTTTCTTT. As protein: CASSWGQGATEAFF.

The rearrangement uses TRBV29-1 and TRBJ1-1; 8 nucleotides match TRBD1. The CDR3 loop spans 11 amino acids. V gave up 6 bases and J gave up 11 bases; unmatched junction bases: 8. Germline loops: CDR1 SQVTM, CDR2 ANQGSEA. CDR3 residues: CSVRGQGLAFF. CDR3 coding DNA: TGCAGCGTCCGAGGACAGGGTTTGGCTTTCTTT.

The chain links TRBV7-2 to TRBJ1-1; 7 bases align to TRBD1. In germline, CDR1 is SGHTA, CDR2 FQGNSA. This CDR3 comprises 14 residues. The V and J ends lost 1 base and 1 base, in that order; junction bases with no gene match: 0. CDR3: CASSLEGANTEAFF. The CDR3 DNA reads TGTGCCAGCAGCTTAGAGGGGGCGAACACTGAAGCTTTCTTT.

This clone was recorded once. The sample contains more than one DNA sequence encoding this CDR3. V and J are TRBV15 and TRBJ1-5; D gene unclear. Per the germline V gene, CDR1 is LNHNV and CDR2 is YYDKDF (reference sequence). Trimming cost V 5 bases and J 1 base, with 9 bases left between them. The CDR3 is made up of 14 amino acids. This CDR3 reads CATSYELSNQPQHF. DNA of the CDR3: TGTGCCACCAGCTACGAACTAAGCAATCAGCCCCAGCATTTT.

The J gene is TRBJ2-5, the V gene TRBV15; 10 nucleotides match TRBD2. The V and J ends lost 4 bases and 5 bases, in that order; junction bases with no gene match: 7. The CDR3 covers 15 residues. Germline V gives CDR1 LNHNV, CDR2 YYDKDF (reference sequence). CDR3 protein: CATSISGGAGETQYF. The CDR3 coding sequence is TGTGCCACCAGCATAAGCGGGGGGGCGGGGGAGACCCAGTACTTC.

V gene TRBV2 combines with J gene TRBJ1-1; TRBD1 aligns across 7 bases. This CDR3 is 13 amino acids long. V shed 10 bases and J 8 bases; nucleotides not matched to a gene: 13. CDR1 and CDR2 from the germline V gene are SNHLY and FYNNEI. CDR3 nucleotides: TGTGCCACAAATATGATCGCAGGGGGGGAAGCTTTCTTT. Protein product: CATNMIAGGEAFF.

This chain links TRBV19 with TRBJ2-3; TRBD2 matches at 14 bases. CDR1 is LNHDA and CDR2 is SQIVND in the germline V gene (reference sequence). Losses at the gene ends were 4 bases for V and 6 bases for J; bases not matched to a gene: 12. The CDR3 totals 18 residues. In DNA, the CDR3 is TGTGCCAGTAGTACCTCTGGACTAGCGGGAGGAGGTAGGGATACGCAGTATTTT. Its protein is CASSTSGLAGGGRDTQYF.

The V gene is TRBV19, the J gene TRBJ1-2; no clear D. There are 15 residues in the CDR3. Trimming took off 5 bases at V and 6 bases at J, with 19 bases between the two ends. CDR1 is LNHDA, CDR2 SQIVND, per germline (reference sequence). The CDR3 loop reads CASSFFIGYRDGYTF. The CDR3 bases are TGTGCCAGTAGTTTCTTTATAGGCTATCGGGATGGCTACACCTTC.